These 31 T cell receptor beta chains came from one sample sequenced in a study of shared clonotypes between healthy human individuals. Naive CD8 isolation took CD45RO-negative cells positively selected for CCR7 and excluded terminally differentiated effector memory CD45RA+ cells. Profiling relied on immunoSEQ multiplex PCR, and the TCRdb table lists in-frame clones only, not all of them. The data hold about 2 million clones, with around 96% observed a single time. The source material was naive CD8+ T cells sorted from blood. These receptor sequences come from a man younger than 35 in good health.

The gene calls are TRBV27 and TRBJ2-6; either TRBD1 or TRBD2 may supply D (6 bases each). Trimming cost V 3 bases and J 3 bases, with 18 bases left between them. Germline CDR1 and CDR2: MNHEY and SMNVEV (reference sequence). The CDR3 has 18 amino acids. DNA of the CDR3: TGTGCCAGCAGTTTGGGGCCATGGGGGGCGCGTGGGGCCAACGTCCTGACTTTC. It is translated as CASSLGPWGARGANVLTF.

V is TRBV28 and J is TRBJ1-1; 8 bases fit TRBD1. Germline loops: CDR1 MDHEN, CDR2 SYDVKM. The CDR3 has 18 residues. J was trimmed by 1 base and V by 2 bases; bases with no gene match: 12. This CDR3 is CASSLSQIKGTGNTEAFF. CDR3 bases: TGTGCCAGCAGTTTAAGTCAAATTAAGGGGACAGGGAACACTGAAGCTTTCTTT.

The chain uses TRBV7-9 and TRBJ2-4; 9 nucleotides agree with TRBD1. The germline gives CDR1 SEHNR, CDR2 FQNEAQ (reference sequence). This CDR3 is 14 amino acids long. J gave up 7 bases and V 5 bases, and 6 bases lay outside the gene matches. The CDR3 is CASSDTGGANIQYF. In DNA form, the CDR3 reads TGTGCCAGCAGCGACACAGGGGGCGCGAACATTCAGTACTTC.

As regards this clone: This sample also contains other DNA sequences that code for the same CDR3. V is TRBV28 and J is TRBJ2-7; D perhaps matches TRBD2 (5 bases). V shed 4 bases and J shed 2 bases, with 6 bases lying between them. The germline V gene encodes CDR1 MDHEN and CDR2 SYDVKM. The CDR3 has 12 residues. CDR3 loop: CASSSGTYEQYF. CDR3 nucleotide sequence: TGTGCCAGCAGTTCCGGGACCTACGAGCAGTACTTC.

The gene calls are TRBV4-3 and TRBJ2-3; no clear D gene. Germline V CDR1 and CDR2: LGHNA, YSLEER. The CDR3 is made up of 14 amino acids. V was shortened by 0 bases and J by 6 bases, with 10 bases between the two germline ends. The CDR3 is CASSQEGFLDTQYF. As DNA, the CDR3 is TGCGCCAGCAGCCAAGAAGGGTTTTTGGATACGCAGTATTTT.

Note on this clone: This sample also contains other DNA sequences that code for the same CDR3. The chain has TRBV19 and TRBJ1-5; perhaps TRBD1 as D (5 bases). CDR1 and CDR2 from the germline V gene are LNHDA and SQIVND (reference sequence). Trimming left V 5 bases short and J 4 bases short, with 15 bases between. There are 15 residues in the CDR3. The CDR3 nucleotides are TGTGCCAGTAGTTCGGACCGGGAGGGGAATCAGCCCCAGCATTTT. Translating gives CASSSDREGNQPQHF.

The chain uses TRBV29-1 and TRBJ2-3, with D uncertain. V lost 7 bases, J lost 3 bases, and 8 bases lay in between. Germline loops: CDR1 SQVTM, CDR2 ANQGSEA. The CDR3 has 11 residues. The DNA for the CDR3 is TGCAGCGGTCTACATACAGATACGCAGTATTTT. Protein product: CSGLHTDTQYF.

CDR3 residues: CASSQDMQGDQPQHF. In DNA, the CDR3 is TGCGCCAGCAGCCAAGATATGCAGGGGGATCAGCCCCAGCATTTT. The gene calls are TRBV4-3 and TRBJ1-5; 7 bases line up with TRBD1. This CDR3 spans 15 amino acids. V lost 0 bases, J lost 5 bases, and 4 bases stayed unmatched. Germline values: CDR1 LGHNA, CDR2 YSLEER.

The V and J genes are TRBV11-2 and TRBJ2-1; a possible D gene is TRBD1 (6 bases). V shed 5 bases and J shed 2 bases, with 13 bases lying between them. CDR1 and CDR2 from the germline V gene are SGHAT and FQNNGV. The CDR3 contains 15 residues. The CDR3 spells CASSKTAGAYNEQFF. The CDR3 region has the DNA TGTGCCAGCAGCAAAACGGCAGGGGCCTACAATGAGCAGTTCTTC.

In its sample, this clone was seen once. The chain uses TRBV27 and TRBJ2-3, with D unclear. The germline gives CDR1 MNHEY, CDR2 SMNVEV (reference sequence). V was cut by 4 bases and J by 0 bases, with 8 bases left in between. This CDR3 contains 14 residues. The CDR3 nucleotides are TGTGCCAGCAGTTCAAAGCTGAGCACAGATACGCAGTATTTT. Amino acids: CASSSKLSTDTQYF.

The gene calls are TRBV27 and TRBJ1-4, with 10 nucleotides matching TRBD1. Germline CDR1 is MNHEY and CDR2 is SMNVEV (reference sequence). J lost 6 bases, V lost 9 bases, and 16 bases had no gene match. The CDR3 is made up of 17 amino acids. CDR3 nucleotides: TGTGCCAGTAGCAAAGGACAGGGGGAGGGCTTGGATGAAAAACTGTTTTTT. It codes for CASSKGQGEGLDEKLFF.

The chain's CDR3 is CASSLVSGEGYTF. DNA for the CDR3: TGTGCCAGCAGCTTAGTTTCAGGGGAGGGCTACACCTTC. V and J are TRBV7-2 and TRBJ1-2; D is possibly TRBD1 (6 bases). There are 13 residues in the CDR3. Germline loops: CDR1 SGHTA, CDR2 FQGNSA. V was cut by 1 base and J by 8 bases, with 11 bases left in between.

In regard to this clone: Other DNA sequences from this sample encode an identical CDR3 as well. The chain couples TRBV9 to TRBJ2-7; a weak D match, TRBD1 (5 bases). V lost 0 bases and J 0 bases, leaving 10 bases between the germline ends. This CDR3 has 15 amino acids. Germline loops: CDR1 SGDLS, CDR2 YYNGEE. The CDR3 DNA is TGTGCCAGCAGCGTAGGGCAGGGTACCTCCTACGAGCAGTACTTC. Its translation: CASSVGQGTSYEQYF.

The CDR3 DNA is TGCGCCAGCAGCCAACCCAGCGGTGGGCAAGACAATGAGCAGTTCTTC. It yields the protein CASSQPSGGQDNEQFF. J is TRBJ2-1 and V is TRBV4-3; tentatively, D is TRBD2 (5 bases). The ends were cut back, 2 bases at V and 5 bases at J, with 16 bases in the middle. The CDR3 totals 16 residues. Germline lookup yields CDR1 LGHNA and CDR2 YSLEER.

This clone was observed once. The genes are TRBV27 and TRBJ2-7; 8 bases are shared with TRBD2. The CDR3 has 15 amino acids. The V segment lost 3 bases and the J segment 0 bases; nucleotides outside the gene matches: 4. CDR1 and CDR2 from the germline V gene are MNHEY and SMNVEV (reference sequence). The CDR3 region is CASSLERGTSYEQYF. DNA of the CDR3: TGTGCCAGCAGTTTGGAGCGGGGGACCTCCTACGAGCAGTACTTC.

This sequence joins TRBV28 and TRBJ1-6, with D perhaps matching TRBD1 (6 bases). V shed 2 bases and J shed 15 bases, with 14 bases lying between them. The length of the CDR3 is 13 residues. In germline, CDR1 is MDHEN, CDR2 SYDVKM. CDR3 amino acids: CASSLRGRGLLHF. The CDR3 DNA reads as TGTGCCAGCAGTTTAAGGGGGAGAGGGCTCCTCCACTTT.

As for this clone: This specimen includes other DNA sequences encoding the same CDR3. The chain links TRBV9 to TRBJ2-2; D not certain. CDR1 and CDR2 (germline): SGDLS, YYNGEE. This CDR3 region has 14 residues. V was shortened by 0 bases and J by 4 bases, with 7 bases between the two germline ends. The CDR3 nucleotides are TGTGCCAGCAGCGTAGGACGGCCCACCGGGGAGCTGTTTTTT. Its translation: CASSVGRPTGELFF. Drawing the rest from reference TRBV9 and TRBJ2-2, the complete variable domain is DSGVTQTPKHLITATGQRVTLRCSPRSGDLSVYWYQQSLDQGLQFLIQYYNGEERAKGNILERFSAQQFPDLHSELNLSSLELGDSALYFCASSVGRPTGELFFGEGSRLTVL.

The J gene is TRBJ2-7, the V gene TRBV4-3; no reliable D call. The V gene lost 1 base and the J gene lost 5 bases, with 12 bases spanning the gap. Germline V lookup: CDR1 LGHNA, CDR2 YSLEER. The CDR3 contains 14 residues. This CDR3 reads CASSQGLVLDEQYF. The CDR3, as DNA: TGCGCCAGCAGCCAAGGGCTCGTCCTCGACGAGCAGTACTTC.

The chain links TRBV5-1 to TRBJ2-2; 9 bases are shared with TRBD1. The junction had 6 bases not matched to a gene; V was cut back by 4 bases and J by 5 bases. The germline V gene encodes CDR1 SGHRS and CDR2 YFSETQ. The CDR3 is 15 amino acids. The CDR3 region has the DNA TGCGCCAGCAGCGTTAACAGGGGGCGAACCGGGGAGCTGTTTTTT. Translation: CASSVNRGRTGELFF.

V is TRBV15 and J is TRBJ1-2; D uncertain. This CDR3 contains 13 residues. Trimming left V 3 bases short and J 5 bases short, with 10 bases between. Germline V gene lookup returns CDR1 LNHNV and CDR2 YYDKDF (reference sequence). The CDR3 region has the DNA TGTGCCACCAGCAGGTTGCAGGCTTATGGCTACACCTTC. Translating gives CATSRLQAYGYTF.

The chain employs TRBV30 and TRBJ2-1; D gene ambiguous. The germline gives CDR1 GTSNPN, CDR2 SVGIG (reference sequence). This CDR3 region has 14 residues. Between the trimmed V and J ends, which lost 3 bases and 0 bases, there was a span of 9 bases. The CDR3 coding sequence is TGTGCCTGGAGCAACACGCGCTCCTACAATGAGCAGTTCTTC. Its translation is CAWSNTRSYNEQFF.

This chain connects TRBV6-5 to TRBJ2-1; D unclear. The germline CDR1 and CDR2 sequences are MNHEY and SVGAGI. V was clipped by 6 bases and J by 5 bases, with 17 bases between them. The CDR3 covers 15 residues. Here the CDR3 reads CASSLEVSFDNEQFF. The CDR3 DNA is TGTGCCAGCAGCCTCGAGGTTAGCTTTGACAATGAGCAGTTCTTC.

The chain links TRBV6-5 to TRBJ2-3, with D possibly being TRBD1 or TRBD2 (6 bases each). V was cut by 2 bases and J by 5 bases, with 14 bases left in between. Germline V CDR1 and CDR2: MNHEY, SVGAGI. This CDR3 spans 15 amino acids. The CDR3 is CASSYGLRGRDTQYF. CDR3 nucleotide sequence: TGTGCCAGCAGTTACGGTCTTCGGGGGCGAGATACGCAGTATTTT.

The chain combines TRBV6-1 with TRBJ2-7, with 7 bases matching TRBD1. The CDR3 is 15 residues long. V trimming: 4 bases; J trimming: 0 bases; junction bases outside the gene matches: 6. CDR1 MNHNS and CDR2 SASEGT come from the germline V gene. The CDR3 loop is CASSVSTGFSYEQYF. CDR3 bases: TGTGCCAGCAGTGTGTCGACAGGGTTCTCCTACGAGCAGTACTTC.

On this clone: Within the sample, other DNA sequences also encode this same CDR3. The CDR3: CASSLVPGWGTDTQYF. The CDR3 coding sequence is TGTGCCAGCAGCTTGGTCCCAGGGTGGGGCACAGATACGCAGTATTTT. This rearrangement joins TRBV5-6 to TRBJ2-3, with D possibly being TRBD1 (5 bases). CDR1 SGHDT and CDR2 YYEEEE come from the germline V gene. The CDR3 loop spans 16 amino acids. V was trimmed by 0 bases and J by 1 base, leaving 12 bases between them.

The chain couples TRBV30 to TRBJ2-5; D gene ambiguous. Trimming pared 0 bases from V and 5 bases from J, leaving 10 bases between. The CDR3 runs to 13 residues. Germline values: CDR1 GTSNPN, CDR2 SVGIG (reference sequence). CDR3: CAWSVQSGETQYF. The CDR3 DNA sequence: TGTGCCTGGAGTGTACAATCTGGGGAGACCCAGTACTTC.

The CDR3 loop reads CASSEAHGYEQYF. The CDR3 region has the DNA TGTGCCAGCAGTGAAGCGCATGGTTACGAGCAGTACTTC. The chain couples TRBV2 to TRBJ2-7; D remains unclear. V was trimmed by 0 bases and J by 4 bases, leaving 7 bases between them. CDR3 size: 13 residues. Germline CDR1 SNHLY, CDR2 FYNNEI.

CDR3 amino acids: CASSRTGGGYEQYF. The CDR3 region has the DNA TGCGCCAGCAGCCGGACAGGGGGCGGGTACGAGCAGTACTTC. The chain recombines TRBV4-1 with TRBJ2-7; 11 nucleotides align to TRBD1. This CDR3 has 14 amino acids. Losses at the gene ends were 4 bases for V and 4 bases for J; bases not matched to a gene: 3. The germline V gene encodes CDR1 MGHRA and CDR2 YSYEKL.

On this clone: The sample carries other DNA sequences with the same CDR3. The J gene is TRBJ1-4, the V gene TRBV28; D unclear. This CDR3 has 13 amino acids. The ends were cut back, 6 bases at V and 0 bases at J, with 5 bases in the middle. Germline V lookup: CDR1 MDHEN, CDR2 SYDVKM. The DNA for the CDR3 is TGTGCCAGCAGCTTCACAACTAATGAAAAACTGTTTTTT. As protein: CASSFTTNEKLFF. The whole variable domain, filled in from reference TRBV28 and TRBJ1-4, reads DVKVTQSSRYLVKRTGEKVFLECVQDMDHENMFWYRQDPGLGLRLIYFSYDVKMKEKGDIPEGYSVSREKKERFSLILESASTNQTSMYLCASSFTTNEKLFFGSGTQLSVL.

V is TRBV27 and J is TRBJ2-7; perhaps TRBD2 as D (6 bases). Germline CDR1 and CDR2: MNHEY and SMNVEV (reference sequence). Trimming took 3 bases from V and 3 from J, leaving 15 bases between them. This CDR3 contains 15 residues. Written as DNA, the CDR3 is TGTGCCAGCAGTTTCGGACTACCTGGGGTCTACGAGCAGTACTTC. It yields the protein CASSFGLPGVYEQYF.

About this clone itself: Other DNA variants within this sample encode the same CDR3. Here the CDR3 DNA reads TGTGCCAGCAGCCAAGGACAGGGTAACTATGGCTACACCTTC. It encodes CASSQGQGNYGYTF. The chain links TRBV14 to TRBJ1-2; 7 bases are shared with TRBD1. CDR3 length: 14 amino acids. With 1 base clipped from V and 1 base from J, the junction kept 0 bases outside the gene matches. The germline CDR1 and CDR2 sequences are SGHDN and FVKESK.